This TCR beta chain derives from a study of a mutant IDH1 vaccine in newly diagnosed glioma. At the level of the study: The first vaccination came 4-6 weeks after radiotherapy alone, or with temozolomide cycles. Males made up 62.5% and females around 38% of treated patients, whose mean age was around 41 years. It was radiotherapy, temozolomide, or both that patients received previously, with most receiving both.

Sequencing was performed with immunoSEQ multiplex PCR; in TCRdb, only in-frame clones are kept and a portion is missing. This sample has around 36,000 clones, with 91% found just once. Concerning this clone itself: What it recognizes is unknown.

The CDR3 loop spans 13 amino acids. Germline loops: CDR1 GTSNPN, CDR2 SVGIG (reference sequence). V was clipped by 6 bases and J by 3 bases; unmatched bases: 6. As to time point: week 5, during vaccination. One vaccine dose held 300 ug of mutant IDH1 20-mer peptide and came with topical imiquimod. The rearrangement uses TRBV30 and TRBJ1-1; 8 bases are shared with TRBD1. Source: PBMCs, taken from a glioma patient whose treatment included an IDH1 peptide vaccine. This sequence originates from a man aged 45-65 years with glioma. The CDR3: CACTGGLDTEAFF. The CDR3, as DNA: TGTGCCTGTACAGGGGGGTTGGACACTGAAGCTTTCTTT.